This is a list of T cell receptor beta chains from one sample in a study of neurological immune-mediated disorders. From the 5' RACE reads, TCRdb called clonotypes with MiXCR, one entry per CDR3 protein. Here the sample spans around 71,000 distinct CDR3 sequences, about an eighth being singletons. Sequenced: PBMCs. These receptors were taken from a female donor with HTLV-1-associated myelopathy (HAM/TSP). Both conserved end residues are part of each CDR3. Fields, in order: J gene, V gene, D gene, clone size, CDR3 protein, CDR3 DNA. D genes are given only for firm matches. Clone sizes are given selectively: once, few, many, or a class where the clone is expanded.

j_call: TRBJ2-1
v_call: TRBV28
d_call: TRBD1
clone_size: NA
cdr3_aa: CASSFDMLDRGRVNEQFF
cdr3_nt: TGTGCCAGCAGTTTCGACATGCTGGACAGGGGGCGGGTAAATGAGCAGTTCTTC

j_call: TRBJ1-1
v_call: TRBV5-1
d_call: NA
clone_size: many
cdr3_aa: CASSLRGFSTTEAFF
cdr3_nt: TGCGCCAGCAGCTTACGAGGGTTCTCGACTACTGAAGCTTTCTTT

j_call: TRBJ2-7
v_call: TRBV20-1
d_call: NA
clone_size: many
cdr3_aa: CSAYSGFRGDSYEQYF
cdr3_nt: TGCAGTGCTTACAGCGGATTTAGGGGGGACTCCTACGAGCAGTACTTC

j_call: TRBJ2-2
v_call: TRBV5-1
d_call: TRBD1
clone_size: many
cdr3_aa: CASSFQPGTGEDGELFF
cdr3_nt: TGCGCCAGCAGCTTCCAACCCGGGACAGGGGAAGACGGGGAGCTGTTTTTT

j_call: TRBJ1-6
v_call: TRBV5-1
d_call: TRBD1
clone_size: NA
cdr3_aa: CASSPGQGAGNSPLHF
cdr3_nt: TGCGCCAGCAGTCCGGGACAGGGGGCAGGAAATTCACCCCTCCACTTT

j_call: TRBJ1-2
v_call: TRBV15
d_call: TRBD1
clone_size: many
cdr3_aa: CATSRGTGLGYTF
cdr3_nt: TGTGCCACCAGCAGAGGGACAGGGCTAGGCTACACCTTC

j_call: TRBJ2-1
v_call: TRBV28
d_call: TRBD1
clone_size: many
cdr3_aa: CASSLGDSYNEQFF
cdr3_nt: TGTGCCAGCAGTTTAGGGGACAGTTACAATGAGCAGTTCTTC

j_call: TRBJ2-3
v_call: TRBV5-1
d_call: TRBD1
clone_size: many
cdr3_aa: CASSLQGQGSGDTQYF
cdr3_nt: TGCGCCAGCAGCTTGCAGGGACAGGGATCAGGAGATACGCAGTATTTT

j_call: TRBJ1-3
v_call: TRBV5-1
d_call: NA
clone_size: NA
cdr3_aa: CASSVDRTYSGNTIYF
cdr3_nt: TGCGCCAGCTCCGTTGACAGGACCTACTCTGGAAACACCATATATTTT

j_call: TRBJ1-5
v_call: TRBV20-1
d_call: NA
clone_size: many
cdr3_aa: CSGAYSNQPQHF
cdr3_nt: TGCAGTGGGGCCTATAGCAATCAGCCCCAGCATTTT

j_call: TRBJ2-2
v_call: TRBV20-1
d_call: NA
clone_size: NA
cdr3_aa: CSATDRNTGELFF
cdr3_nt: TGCAGTGCTACCGACAGGAACACCGGGGAGCTGTTTTTT

j_call: TRBJ2-5
v_call: TRBV5-6
d_call: NA
clone_size: NA
cdr3_aa: CASSLGNGLSETQYF
cdr3_nt: TGTGCCAGCAGTCTTGGGAATGGCTTATCGGAGACCCAGTACTTC